The next 4 T cell receptor beta chains were all read from a single sample in a study of cytomegalovirus exposure and HLA in healthy donors. PCR amplification relied on 60 Vbeta primers (plus 13 Jbeta primers). Generated by immunoSEQ multiplex PCR, the TCRdb table keeps only in-frame clones and is missing some. The data show approximately 170,000 clones, about 75% seen once. The sample taken for sequencing was PBMCs. The receptors were gathered from a man in his late teens or twenties in good health and CMV-seropositive.

This clone has just one count. CDR3 coding DNA: TGTGCCAGCAGCCCAGCCGCGGCGGAAGTAGATACGCAGTATTTT. It specifies CASSPAAAEVDTQYF. The rearrangement uses TRBV4-2 and TRBJ2-3; D not resolved. V shed 4 bases and J shed 5 bases, with 16 bases lying between them. CDR1 LGHNA and CDR2 YNFKEQ come from the germline V gene. The length of the CDR3 is 15 residues.

The chain joins TRBV27 to TRBJ2-5; perhaps TRBD1 as D (5 bases). The germline CDR1 and CDR2 sequences are MNHEY and SMNVEV (reference sequence). The V end was cut by 10 bases, the J end by 5 bases, with 17 bases between. This CDR3 is 13 amino acids long. The CDR3 sequence is CATSGPLGETQYF. The CDR3 bases are TGTGCCACCTCAGGGCCCCTTGGGGAGACCCAGTACTTC.

The rearrangement joins TRBV2 to TRBJ2-7; 8 positions agree with TRBD1. Trimming removed 6 bases from V and 5 bases from J; junction bases left unmatched: 9. Germline loops: CDR1 SNHLY, CDR2 FYNNEI. The CDR3 runs 14 residues. In DNA form, the CDR3 reads TGTGCCAGCAGCGACCTGGTGACAGGGGACGAGCAGTACGTC. Amino acids: CASSDLVTGDEQYV.

V gene TRBV5-1 combines with J gene TRBJ1-1; TRBD1 might be the D (5 bases). The CDR3 contains 15 residues. CDR1 and CDR2 (germline): SGHRS, YFSETQ. Trimming took 0 bases from V and 1 from J, leaving 10 bases between them. DNA for the CDR3: TGCGCCAGCAGCTTGGTGGCGGGGACGAACACTGAAGCTTTCTTT. Protein sequence: CASSLVAGTNTEAFF.